This is a list of T cell receptor beta chains from one sample in a study of T-cell reconstitution after alpha-beta-depleted transplantation in children. TCRdb called the PCR reads again in MiXCR, with one record for every CDR3 protein. The profile shows 450,000 to 600,000 distinct CDR3 sequences, 10% to 15% of them singletons. The sample was PBMCs, mostly from graft donor cells, taken 360 days after TCRalphabeta/CD19-depleted stem cell transplant. Source of these receptors: a male patient younger than 18 who had a stem cell transplant for acute myeloid leukemia, so the T cells may come from the graft donor. Both conserved end residues are part of each CDR3. The order of the fields is J gene, D gene, clone size, V gene, CDR3 protein, CDR3 DNA. A D gene is named only where the DNA matches it firmly. Clone size is given for some rows only: seen once, a few or many times, or a class if the clone is expanded.

J gene: TRBJ2-7; D gene: TRBD1; clone size: .; V gene: TRBV12-3/TRBV12-4; CDR3 protein: CASSSGQKLSYEQYF; CDR3 DNA: TGTGCCAGCAGTTCGGGACAGAAACTCTCCTACGAGCAGTACTTC
J gene: TRBJ2-3; D gene: TRBD1; clone size: many; V gene: TRBV5-4; CDR3 protein: CASSFGTGDVDTQYF; CDR3 DNA: TGTGCCAGCAGCTTCGGGACAGGGGATGTGGATACGCAGTATTTT
J gene: TRBJ2-5; D gene: TRBD2; clone size: few; V gene: TRBV20-1; CDR3 protein: CSARDRLAGGETQYF; CDR3 DNA: TGCAGTGCTAGAGATCGTCTAGCGGGGGGGGAGACCCAGTACTTC
J gene: TRBJ2-7; D gene: TRBD1; clone size: .; V gene: TRBV5-1; CDR3 protein: CASSSGQVFPYEQYF; CDR3 DNA: TGCGCCAGCAGCTCCGGACAGGTTTTTCCGTACGAGCAGTACTTC
J gene: TRBJ2-3; D gene: .; clone size: .; V gene: TRBV28; CDR3 protein: CASLSLWVEGTDTQYF; CDR3 DNA: TGTGCCAGCTTATCCCTGTGGGTCGAAGGGACAGATACGCAGTATTTT
J gene: TRBJ2-1; D gene: .; clone size: few; V gene: TRBV20-1; CDR3 protein: CSARDLVPNEQFF; CDR3 DNA: TGCAGTGCTAGAGACCTCGTGCCCAATGAGCAGTTCTTC
J gene: TRBJ2-1; D gene: TRBD2; clone size: .; V gene: TRBV5-1; CDR3 protein: CASSPDPLAGGTNEQFF; CDR3 DNA: TGCGCCAGCAGCCCCGACCCCCTAGCGGGAGGGACCAATGAGCAGTTCTTC
J gene: TRBJ2-3; D gene: .; clone size: few; V gene: TRBV5-4; CDR3 protein: CASSLWQGGDSDTQYF; CDR3 DNA: TGTGCCAGCAGCTTGTGGCAGGGGGGGGATTCAGATACGCAGTATTTT
J gene: TRBJ2-2; D gene: .; clone size: many; V gene: TRBV7-2; CDR3 protein: CASSLVGTSSAGELFF; CDR3 DNA: TGTGCCAGCAGCTTAGTTGGAACTAGTTCTGCCGGGGAGCTGTTTTTT
J gene: TRBJ2-7; D gene: .; clone size: .; V gene: TRBV7-9; CDR3 protein: CASSLAGGRYYEQYF; CDR3 DNA: TGTGCCAGCAGCTTAGCCGGGGGCCGTTACTACGAGCAGTACTTC
J gene: TRBJ2-2; D gene: TRBD1; clone size: many; V gene: TRBV29-1; CDR3 protein: CSVPGQGLAGELFF; CDR3 DNA: TGCAGCGTTCCGGGACAGGGTTTAGCCGGGGAGCTGTTTTTT
J gene: TRBJ2-7; D gene: .; clone size: few; V gene: TRBV19; CDR3 protein: CASSIRGPSNEQYF; CDR3 DNA: TGTGCCAGTAGTATCCGGGGACCGTCCAACGAGCAGTACTTC
J gene: TRBJ2-1; D gene: .; clone size: many; V gene: TRBV29-1; CDR3 protein: CSVEGANEQFF; CDR3 DNA: TGCAGCGTTGAAGGGGCCAATGAGCAGTTCTTC
J gene: TRBJ2-3; D gene: .; clone size: .; V gene: TRBV7-9; CDR3 protein: CASSLPAGRVNTQYF; CDR3 DNA: TGTGCCAGCAGCCTCCCCGCAGGGAGAGTAAATACGCAGTATTTT
J gene: TRBJ2-7; D gene: TRBD2; clone size: few; V gene: TRBV20-1; CDR3 protein: CSAITSGRIYEQYF; CDR3 DNA: TGCAGTGCTATTACTAGCGGGAGAATCTACGAGCAGTACTTC
J gene: TRBJ2-3; D gene: .; clone size: .; V gene: TRBV6-1; CDR3 protein: CASSPGGGGGNMKTQYF; CDR3 DNA: TGTGCCAGCAGCCCCGGAGGGGGCGGGGGGAATATGAAGACGCAGTATTTT
J gene: TRBJ2-3; D gene: TRBD2; clone size: many; V gene: TRBV12-3/TRBV12-4; CDR3 protein: CASSWTSGSPSTDTQYF; CDR3 DNA: TGTGCCAGCAGTTGGACTAGCGGGAGCCCAAGCACAGATACGCAGTATTTT
J gene: TRBJ2-7; D gene: TRBD2; clone size: many; V gene: TRBV25-1; CDR3 protein: CASRQPGLAGSYEQYF; CDR3 DNA: TGTGCCAGCAGACAACCCGGACTAGCGGGGTCCTACGAGCAGTACTTC
J gene: TRBJ2-2; D gene: TRBD2; clone size: .; V gene: TRBV4-3; CDR3 protein: CASSLFEGTSGRTGELFF; CDR3 DNA: TGCGCCAGCAGCCTATTTGAAGGGACTAGCGGGAGGACCGGGGAGCTGTTTTTT
J gene: TRBJ2-1; D gene: TRBD1; clone size: .; V gene: TRBV20-1; CDR3 protein: CSAQRGLYNEQFF; CDR3 DNA: TGCAGTGCTCAGAGGGGGCTATACAATGAGCAGTTCTTC
J gene: TRBJ1-1; D gene: .; clone size: .; V gene: TRBV27; CDR3 protein: CASSPQYDSTEAFF; CDR3 DNA: TGTGCCAGCAGCCCTCAGTATGACAGCACTGAAGCTTTCTTT
J gene: TRBJ2-5; D gene: TRBD1; clone size: .; V gene: TRBV19; CDR3 protein: CASTLSWGQGNPIRETQYF; CDR3 DNA: TGTGCCAGTACCTTATCCTGGGGACAGGGGAACCCAATCCGAGAGACCCAGTACTTC
J gene: TRBJ2-2; D gene: .; clone size: .; V gene: TRBV24-1; CDR3 protein: CATKVSLTTANTGELFF; CDR3 DNA: TGTGCCACCAAAGTTTCCCTGACGACAGCGAACACCGGGGAGCTGTTTTTT
J gene: TRBJ2-7; D gene: .; clone size: few; V gene: TRBV7-9; CDR3 protein: CASSLAEYPTYEQYF; CDR3 DNA: TGTGCCAGCAGCTTAGCGGAATACCCTACCTACGAGCAGTACTTC
J gene: TRBJ2-5; D gene: .; clone size: few; V gene: TRBV7-3; CDR3 protein: CASSWDPQETQYF; CDR3 DNA: TGTGCCAGCAGCTGGGACCCGCAAGAGACCCAGTACTTT
J gene: TRBJ2-7; D gene: .; clone size: few; V gene: TRBV5-1; CDR3 protein: CASSLGFPYEQYF; CDR3 DNA: TGCGCCAGCAGCTTGGGGTTCCCCTACGAGCAGTACTTC
J gene: TRBJ2-7; D gene: .; clone size: .; V gene: TRBV7-2; CDR3 protein: CASSFNHRGEQYF; CDR3 DNA: TGTGCCAGCAGTTTTAATCATAGAGGCGAGCAGTACTTC
J gene: TRBJ2-2; D gene: .; clone size: once; V gene: TRBV7-3; CDR3 protein: CASSLAGYTGGLFF; CDR3 DNA: TGTGCCAGCAGCTTAGCGGGGTACACCGGGGGGCTGTTTTTT
J gene: TRBJ2-7; D gene: .; clone size: .; V gene: TRBV12-3/TRBV12-4; CDR3 protein: CASSFSGPSDEQYF; CDR3 DNA: TGTGCCAGCAGTTTCTCGGGTCCCTCGGACGAGCAGTACTTC
J gene: TRBJ2-1; D gene: .; clone size: few; V gene: TRBV9; CDR3 protein: CASSVVRTTSGYNEQFF; CDR3 DNA: TGTGCCAGCAGCGTAGTTCGGACTACCTCTGGGTACAATGAGCAGTTCTTC
J gene: TRBJ2-1; D gene: TRBD2; clone size: few; V gene: TRBV10-3; CDR3 protein: CAISVGTSGSWEQFF; CDR3 DNA: TGTGCCATCAGTGTCGGGACTAGCGGGAGTTGGGAGCAGTTCTTC
J gene: TRBJ2-7; D gene: .; clone size: few; V gene: TRBV5-5; CDR3 protein: CASSLQTRDPTYEQYF; CDR3 DNA: TGTGCCAGCAGCTTGCAAACCCGGGACCCTACCTACGAGCAGTACTTC
J gene: TRBJ2-7; D gene: TRBD2; clone size: few; V gene: TRBV20-1; CDR3 protein: CSARRTSGKYEQYF; CDR3 DNA: TGCAGTGCTAGAAGGACTAGCGGGAAGTACGAGCAGTACTTC
J gene: TRBJ2-3; D gene: TRBD2; clone size: few; V gene: TRBV12-3/TRBV12-4; CDR3 protein: CASGHKGLVYSTDTQYF; CDR3 DNA: TGTGCCAGCGGTCATAAAGGACTAGTCTATTCCACAGATACGCAGTATTTT
J gene: TRBJ2-2; D gene: .; clone size: few; V gene: TRBV7-6; CDR3 protein: CASSLMGAPRGTGELFF; CDR3 DNA: TGTGCCAGCAGCTTAATGGGGGCCCCCCGTGGGACCGGGGAGCTGTTTTTT
J gene: TRBJ2-3; D gene: .; clone size: .; V gene: TRBV10-3; CDR3 protein: CAINDGGGITDTQYF; CDR3 DNA: TGTGCCATCAATGACGGAGGGGGCATCACAGATACGCAGTATTTT
J gene: TRBJ2-7; D gene: TRBD1; clone size: .; V gene: TRBV7-6; CDR3 protein: CASSLAAIQGDNEQYF; CDR3 DNA: TGTGCCAGCAGCTTAGCAGCGATACAGGGGGACAACGAGCAGTACTTC
J gene: TRBJ2-7; D gene: .; clone size: .; V gene: TRBV7-8; CDR3 protein: CASSLAWGLRNEQYF; CDR3 DNA: TGTGCCAGCAGCTTAGCCTGGGGTTTGAGGAACGAGCAGTACTTC
J gene: TRBJ1-1; D gene: .; clone size: .; V gene: TRBV5-1; CDR3 protein: CASSSMGGSFF; CDR3 DNA: TGCGCCAGCAGCTCTATGGGTGGGTCTTTCTTT
J gene: TRBJ2-7; D gene: .; clone size: few; V gene: TRBV12-3/TRBV12-4; CDR3 protein: CASSLAAPTYEQYF; CDR3 DNA: TGTGCCAGCAGTTTGGCAGCGCCAACCTACGAGCAGTACTTC
J gene: TRBJ2-5; D gene: .; clone size: .; V gene: TRBV20-1; CDR3 protein: CSASHGPEPQETQYF; CDR3 DNA: TGCAGTGCTAGTCACGGCCCAGAGCCACAAGAGACCCAGTACTTC
J gene: TRBJ2-7; D gene: .; clone size: many; V gene: TRBV11-3; CDR3 protein: CASSLGLANEQYF; CDR3 DNA: TGTGCCAGCAGCTTAGGGCTAGCGAACGAGCAGTACTTC
J gene: TRBJ2-1; D gene: .; clone size: many; V gene: TRBV5-1; CDR3 protein: CASSWTLPRAPYNEQFF; CDR3 DNA: TGCGCCAGCAGCTGGACCTTACCTAGGGCCCCCTACAATGAGCAGTTCTTC
J gene: TRBJ2-7; D gene: .; clone size: .; V gene: TRBV7-6; CDR3 protein: CASSLEARGGGEQYF; CDR3 DNA: TGTGCCAGCAGCTTAGAAGCCAGGGGTGGAGGGGAGCAGTACTTC
J gene: TRBJ2-2; D gene: .; clone size: few; V gene: TRBV4-2; CDR3 protein: CASSQGGPPGELFF; CDR3 DNA: TGTGCCAGCAGCCAAGGGGGTCCGCCCGGGGAGCTGTTTTTT
J gene: TRBJ2-6; D gene: .; clone size: few; V gene: TRBV12-3/TRBV12-4; CDR3 protein: CASRWGGPSGANVLTF; CDR3 DNA: TGTGCCAGCAGGTGGGGGGGGCCATCTGGGGCCAACGTCCTGACTTTC
J gene: TRBJ2-7; D gene: TRBD2; clone size: .; V gene: TRBV20-1; CDR3 protein: CSAGGFRDYEQYF; CDR3 DNA: TGCAGTGCCGGGGGGTTTAGGGACTACGAGCAGTACTTC
J gene: TRBJ2-7; D gene: .; clone size: .; V gene: TRBV28; CDR3 protein: CASSLFGRGSHEQYF; CDR3 DNA: TGTGCCAGCAGTTTATTCGGCAGGGGCTCTCACGAGCAGTACTTC
J gene: TRBJ2-7; D gene: TRBD2; clone size: many; V gene: TRBV6-2/TRBV6-3; CDR3 protein: CASRFTSVGSYEQYF; CDR3 DNA: TGTGCCAGCAGGTTCACTAGCGTGGGCTCCTACGAGCAGTACTTC
J gene: TRBJ2-7; D gene: .; clone size: .; V gene: TRBV20-1; CDR3 protein: CSAYMPGPQGPPGEQYF; CDR3 DNA: TGCAGTGCATACATGCCGGGGCCTCAGGGACCTCCGGGCGAGCAGTACTTC
J gene: TRBJ2-3; D gene: TRBD2; clone size: few; V gene: TRBV4-3; CDR3 protein: CASSQLGLAGVDTQYF; CDR3 DNA: TGCGCCAGCAGCCAACTCGGACTAGCGGGAGTGGATACGCAGTATTTT